This T cell receptor beta chain was obtained from a study of T cells after yellow fever vaccination. The germline V gene has CDR1 SQVTM and CDR2 ANQGSEA. The CDR3 totals 13 residues. The ends were cut back, 5 bases at V and 2 bases at J, with 13 bases in the middle. As concerns this clonotype: Its antigen is not known.

TCRdb re-analysed the 5' RACE reads in MiXCR, keeping a single row per CDR3 protein. The sample carries hundreds of thousands of distinct CDR3 sequences, 9% to 15% recorded once. Overall study results and limits: Shared CD4/CD8 clonotypes were a small share, likely from convergent recombination. Sorted repertoires could include abundant contaminating clonotypes from bulk cells.

V is TRBV29-1 and J is TRBJ2-7; either TRBD1 or TRBD2 may supply D (5 bases each). The sequencing here drew on PBMCs, taken on the day of the yellow fever booster vaccination. This TCR came from a man younger than 40 who received the YFV17D yellow fever vaccine. The CDR3 loop is CSVTGTLTYEQYF. CDR3 in DNA: TGCAGCGTTACGGGGACCTTAACCTACGAGCAGTACTTC.